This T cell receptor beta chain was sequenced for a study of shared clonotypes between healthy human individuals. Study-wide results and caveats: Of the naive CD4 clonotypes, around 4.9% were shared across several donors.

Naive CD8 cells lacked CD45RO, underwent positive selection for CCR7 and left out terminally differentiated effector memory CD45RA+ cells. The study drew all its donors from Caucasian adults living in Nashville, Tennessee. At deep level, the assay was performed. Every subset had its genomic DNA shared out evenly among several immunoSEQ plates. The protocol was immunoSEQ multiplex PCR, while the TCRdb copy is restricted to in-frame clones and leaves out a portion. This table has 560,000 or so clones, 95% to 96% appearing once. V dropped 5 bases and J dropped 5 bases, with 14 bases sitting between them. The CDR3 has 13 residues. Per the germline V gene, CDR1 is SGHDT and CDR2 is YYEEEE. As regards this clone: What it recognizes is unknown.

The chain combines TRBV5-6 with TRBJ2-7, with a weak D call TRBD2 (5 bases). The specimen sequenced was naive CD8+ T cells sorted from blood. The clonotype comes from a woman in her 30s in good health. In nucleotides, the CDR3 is TGTGCCAGCAGTATTGAGGGTATCGACGAGCAGTACTTC. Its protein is CASSIEGIDEQYF.